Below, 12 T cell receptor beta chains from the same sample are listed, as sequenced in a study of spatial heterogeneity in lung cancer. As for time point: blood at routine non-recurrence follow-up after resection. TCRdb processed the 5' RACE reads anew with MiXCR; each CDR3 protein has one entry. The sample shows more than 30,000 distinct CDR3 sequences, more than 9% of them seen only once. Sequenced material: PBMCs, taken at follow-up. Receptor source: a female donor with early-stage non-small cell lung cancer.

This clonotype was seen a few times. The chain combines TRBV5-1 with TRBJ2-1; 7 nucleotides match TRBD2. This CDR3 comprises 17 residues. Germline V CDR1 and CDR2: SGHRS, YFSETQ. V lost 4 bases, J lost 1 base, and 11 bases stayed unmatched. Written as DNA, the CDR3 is TGCGCCAGCAGCCGACCTCAGGCTAGCGGATCCTACAATGAGCAGTTCTTC. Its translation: CASSRPQASGSYNEQFF.

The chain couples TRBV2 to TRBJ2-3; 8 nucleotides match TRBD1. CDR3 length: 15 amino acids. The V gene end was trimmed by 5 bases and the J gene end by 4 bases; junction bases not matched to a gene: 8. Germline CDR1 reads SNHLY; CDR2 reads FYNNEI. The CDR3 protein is CASSSGTGPADTQYF. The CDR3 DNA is TGTGCCAGCAGTTCGGGGACAGGACCTGCAGATACGCAGTATTTT.

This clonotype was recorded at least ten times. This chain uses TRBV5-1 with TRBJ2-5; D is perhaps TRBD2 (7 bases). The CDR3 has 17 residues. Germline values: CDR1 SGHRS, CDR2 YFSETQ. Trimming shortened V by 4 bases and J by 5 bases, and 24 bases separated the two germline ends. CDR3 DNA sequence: TGCGCCAGCAGCAGGAGGGTACGCGGGGGCGTACGGGAGACCCAGTACTTC. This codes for CASSRRVRGGVRETQYF.

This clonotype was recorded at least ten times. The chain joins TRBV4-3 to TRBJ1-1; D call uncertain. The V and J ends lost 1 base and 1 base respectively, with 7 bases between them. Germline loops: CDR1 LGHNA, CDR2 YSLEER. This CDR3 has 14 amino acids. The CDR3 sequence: CASSQALKNTEAFF. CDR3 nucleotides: TGCGCCAGCAGCCAAGCCCTAAAGAACACTGAAGCTTTCTTT.

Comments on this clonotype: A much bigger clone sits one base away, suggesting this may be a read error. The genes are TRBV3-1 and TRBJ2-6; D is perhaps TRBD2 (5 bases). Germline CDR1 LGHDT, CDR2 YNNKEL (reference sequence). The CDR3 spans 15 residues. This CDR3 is CASSPTRVRASVLTF. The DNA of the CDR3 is TGTGCCAGCAGCCCAACGAGGGTTCGGGCCAGCGTCCTGACTTTC. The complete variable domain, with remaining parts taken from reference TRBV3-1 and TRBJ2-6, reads DTAVSQTPKYLVTQMGNDKSIKCEQNLGHDTMYWYKQDSKKFLKIMFSYNNKELIINETVPNRFSPKSPDKAHLNLHINSLELGDSAVYFCASSPTRVRASVLTFGAGSRLTVL.

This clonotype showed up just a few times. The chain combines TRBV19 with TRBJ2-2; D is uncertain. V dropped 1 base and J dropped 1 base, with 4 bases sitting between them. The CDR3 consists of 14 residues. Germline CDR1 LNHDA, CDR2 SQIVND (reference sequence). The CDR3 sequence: CASSIVKNTGELFF. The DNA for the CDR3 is TGTGCCAGTAGTATAGTCAAGAACACCGGGGAGCTGTTTTTT.

CDR3 DNA sequence: TGTGCCAGCAGCTTAGCGCAGGACCTGAACACTGAAGCTTTCTTT. It is translated as CASSLAQDLNTEAFF. V usage is TRBV7-2 and J usage is TRBJ1-1; D remains unclear. This CDR3 contains 15 residues. CDR1 SGHTA and CDR2 FQGNSA come from the germline V gene. The V and J ends lost 0 bases and 0 bases respectively, with 8 bases between them.

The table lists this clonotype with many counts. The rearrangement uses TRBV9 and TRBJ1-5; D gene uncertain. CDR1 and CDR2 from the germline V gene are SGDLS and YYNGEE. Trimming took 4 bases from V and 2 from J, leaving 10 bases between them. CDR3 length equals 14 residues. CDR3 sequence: CASSPADGNQPQHF. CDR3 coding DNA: TGTGCCAGCAGCCCCGCGGATGGCAATCAGCCCCAGCATTTT.

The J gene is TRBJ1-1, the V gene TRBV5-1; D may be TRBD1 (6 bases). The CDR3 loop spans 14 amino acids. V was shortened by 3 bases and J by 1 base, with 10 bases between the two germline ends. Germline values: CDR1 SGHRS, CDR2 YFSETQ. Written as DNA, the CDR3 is TGCGCCAGCAGCTCCCAGACAGGGAACACTGAAGCTTTCTTT. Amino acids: CASSSQTGNTEAFF.

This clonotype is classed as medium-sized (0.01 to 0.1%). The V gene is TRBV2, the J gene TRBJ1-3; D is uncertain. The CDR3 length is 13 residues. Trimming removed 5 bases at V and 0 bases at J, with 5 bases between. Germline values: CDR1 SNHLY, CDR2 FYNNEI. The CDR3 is CASSLYSGNTIYF. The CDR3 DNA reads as TGTGCCAGCAGTTTGTACTCTGGAAACACCATATATTTT.

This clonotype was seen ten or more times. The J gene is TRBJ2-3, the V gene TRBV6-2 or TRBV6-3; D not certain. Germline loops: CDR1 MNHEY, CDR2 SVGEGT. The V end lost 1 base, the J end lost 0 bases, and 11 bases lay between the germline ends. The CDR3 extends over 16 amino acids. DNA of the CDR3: TGTGCCAGCAGTTACTACGTGAGCCCTAGCACAGATACGCAGTATTTT. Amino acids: CASSYYVSPSTDTQYF.

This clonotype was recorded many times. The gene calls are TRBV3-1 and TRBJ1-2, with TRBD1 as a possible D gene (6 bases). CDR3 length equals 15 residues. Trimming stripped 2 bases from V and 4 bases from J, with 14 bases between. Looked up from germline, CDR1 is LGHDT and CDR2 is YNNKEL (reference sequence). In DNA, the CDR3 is TGTGCCAGCAGCCAACCGACAGGTGGCGGCTATGGCTACACCTTC. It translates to CASSQPTGGGYGYTF.